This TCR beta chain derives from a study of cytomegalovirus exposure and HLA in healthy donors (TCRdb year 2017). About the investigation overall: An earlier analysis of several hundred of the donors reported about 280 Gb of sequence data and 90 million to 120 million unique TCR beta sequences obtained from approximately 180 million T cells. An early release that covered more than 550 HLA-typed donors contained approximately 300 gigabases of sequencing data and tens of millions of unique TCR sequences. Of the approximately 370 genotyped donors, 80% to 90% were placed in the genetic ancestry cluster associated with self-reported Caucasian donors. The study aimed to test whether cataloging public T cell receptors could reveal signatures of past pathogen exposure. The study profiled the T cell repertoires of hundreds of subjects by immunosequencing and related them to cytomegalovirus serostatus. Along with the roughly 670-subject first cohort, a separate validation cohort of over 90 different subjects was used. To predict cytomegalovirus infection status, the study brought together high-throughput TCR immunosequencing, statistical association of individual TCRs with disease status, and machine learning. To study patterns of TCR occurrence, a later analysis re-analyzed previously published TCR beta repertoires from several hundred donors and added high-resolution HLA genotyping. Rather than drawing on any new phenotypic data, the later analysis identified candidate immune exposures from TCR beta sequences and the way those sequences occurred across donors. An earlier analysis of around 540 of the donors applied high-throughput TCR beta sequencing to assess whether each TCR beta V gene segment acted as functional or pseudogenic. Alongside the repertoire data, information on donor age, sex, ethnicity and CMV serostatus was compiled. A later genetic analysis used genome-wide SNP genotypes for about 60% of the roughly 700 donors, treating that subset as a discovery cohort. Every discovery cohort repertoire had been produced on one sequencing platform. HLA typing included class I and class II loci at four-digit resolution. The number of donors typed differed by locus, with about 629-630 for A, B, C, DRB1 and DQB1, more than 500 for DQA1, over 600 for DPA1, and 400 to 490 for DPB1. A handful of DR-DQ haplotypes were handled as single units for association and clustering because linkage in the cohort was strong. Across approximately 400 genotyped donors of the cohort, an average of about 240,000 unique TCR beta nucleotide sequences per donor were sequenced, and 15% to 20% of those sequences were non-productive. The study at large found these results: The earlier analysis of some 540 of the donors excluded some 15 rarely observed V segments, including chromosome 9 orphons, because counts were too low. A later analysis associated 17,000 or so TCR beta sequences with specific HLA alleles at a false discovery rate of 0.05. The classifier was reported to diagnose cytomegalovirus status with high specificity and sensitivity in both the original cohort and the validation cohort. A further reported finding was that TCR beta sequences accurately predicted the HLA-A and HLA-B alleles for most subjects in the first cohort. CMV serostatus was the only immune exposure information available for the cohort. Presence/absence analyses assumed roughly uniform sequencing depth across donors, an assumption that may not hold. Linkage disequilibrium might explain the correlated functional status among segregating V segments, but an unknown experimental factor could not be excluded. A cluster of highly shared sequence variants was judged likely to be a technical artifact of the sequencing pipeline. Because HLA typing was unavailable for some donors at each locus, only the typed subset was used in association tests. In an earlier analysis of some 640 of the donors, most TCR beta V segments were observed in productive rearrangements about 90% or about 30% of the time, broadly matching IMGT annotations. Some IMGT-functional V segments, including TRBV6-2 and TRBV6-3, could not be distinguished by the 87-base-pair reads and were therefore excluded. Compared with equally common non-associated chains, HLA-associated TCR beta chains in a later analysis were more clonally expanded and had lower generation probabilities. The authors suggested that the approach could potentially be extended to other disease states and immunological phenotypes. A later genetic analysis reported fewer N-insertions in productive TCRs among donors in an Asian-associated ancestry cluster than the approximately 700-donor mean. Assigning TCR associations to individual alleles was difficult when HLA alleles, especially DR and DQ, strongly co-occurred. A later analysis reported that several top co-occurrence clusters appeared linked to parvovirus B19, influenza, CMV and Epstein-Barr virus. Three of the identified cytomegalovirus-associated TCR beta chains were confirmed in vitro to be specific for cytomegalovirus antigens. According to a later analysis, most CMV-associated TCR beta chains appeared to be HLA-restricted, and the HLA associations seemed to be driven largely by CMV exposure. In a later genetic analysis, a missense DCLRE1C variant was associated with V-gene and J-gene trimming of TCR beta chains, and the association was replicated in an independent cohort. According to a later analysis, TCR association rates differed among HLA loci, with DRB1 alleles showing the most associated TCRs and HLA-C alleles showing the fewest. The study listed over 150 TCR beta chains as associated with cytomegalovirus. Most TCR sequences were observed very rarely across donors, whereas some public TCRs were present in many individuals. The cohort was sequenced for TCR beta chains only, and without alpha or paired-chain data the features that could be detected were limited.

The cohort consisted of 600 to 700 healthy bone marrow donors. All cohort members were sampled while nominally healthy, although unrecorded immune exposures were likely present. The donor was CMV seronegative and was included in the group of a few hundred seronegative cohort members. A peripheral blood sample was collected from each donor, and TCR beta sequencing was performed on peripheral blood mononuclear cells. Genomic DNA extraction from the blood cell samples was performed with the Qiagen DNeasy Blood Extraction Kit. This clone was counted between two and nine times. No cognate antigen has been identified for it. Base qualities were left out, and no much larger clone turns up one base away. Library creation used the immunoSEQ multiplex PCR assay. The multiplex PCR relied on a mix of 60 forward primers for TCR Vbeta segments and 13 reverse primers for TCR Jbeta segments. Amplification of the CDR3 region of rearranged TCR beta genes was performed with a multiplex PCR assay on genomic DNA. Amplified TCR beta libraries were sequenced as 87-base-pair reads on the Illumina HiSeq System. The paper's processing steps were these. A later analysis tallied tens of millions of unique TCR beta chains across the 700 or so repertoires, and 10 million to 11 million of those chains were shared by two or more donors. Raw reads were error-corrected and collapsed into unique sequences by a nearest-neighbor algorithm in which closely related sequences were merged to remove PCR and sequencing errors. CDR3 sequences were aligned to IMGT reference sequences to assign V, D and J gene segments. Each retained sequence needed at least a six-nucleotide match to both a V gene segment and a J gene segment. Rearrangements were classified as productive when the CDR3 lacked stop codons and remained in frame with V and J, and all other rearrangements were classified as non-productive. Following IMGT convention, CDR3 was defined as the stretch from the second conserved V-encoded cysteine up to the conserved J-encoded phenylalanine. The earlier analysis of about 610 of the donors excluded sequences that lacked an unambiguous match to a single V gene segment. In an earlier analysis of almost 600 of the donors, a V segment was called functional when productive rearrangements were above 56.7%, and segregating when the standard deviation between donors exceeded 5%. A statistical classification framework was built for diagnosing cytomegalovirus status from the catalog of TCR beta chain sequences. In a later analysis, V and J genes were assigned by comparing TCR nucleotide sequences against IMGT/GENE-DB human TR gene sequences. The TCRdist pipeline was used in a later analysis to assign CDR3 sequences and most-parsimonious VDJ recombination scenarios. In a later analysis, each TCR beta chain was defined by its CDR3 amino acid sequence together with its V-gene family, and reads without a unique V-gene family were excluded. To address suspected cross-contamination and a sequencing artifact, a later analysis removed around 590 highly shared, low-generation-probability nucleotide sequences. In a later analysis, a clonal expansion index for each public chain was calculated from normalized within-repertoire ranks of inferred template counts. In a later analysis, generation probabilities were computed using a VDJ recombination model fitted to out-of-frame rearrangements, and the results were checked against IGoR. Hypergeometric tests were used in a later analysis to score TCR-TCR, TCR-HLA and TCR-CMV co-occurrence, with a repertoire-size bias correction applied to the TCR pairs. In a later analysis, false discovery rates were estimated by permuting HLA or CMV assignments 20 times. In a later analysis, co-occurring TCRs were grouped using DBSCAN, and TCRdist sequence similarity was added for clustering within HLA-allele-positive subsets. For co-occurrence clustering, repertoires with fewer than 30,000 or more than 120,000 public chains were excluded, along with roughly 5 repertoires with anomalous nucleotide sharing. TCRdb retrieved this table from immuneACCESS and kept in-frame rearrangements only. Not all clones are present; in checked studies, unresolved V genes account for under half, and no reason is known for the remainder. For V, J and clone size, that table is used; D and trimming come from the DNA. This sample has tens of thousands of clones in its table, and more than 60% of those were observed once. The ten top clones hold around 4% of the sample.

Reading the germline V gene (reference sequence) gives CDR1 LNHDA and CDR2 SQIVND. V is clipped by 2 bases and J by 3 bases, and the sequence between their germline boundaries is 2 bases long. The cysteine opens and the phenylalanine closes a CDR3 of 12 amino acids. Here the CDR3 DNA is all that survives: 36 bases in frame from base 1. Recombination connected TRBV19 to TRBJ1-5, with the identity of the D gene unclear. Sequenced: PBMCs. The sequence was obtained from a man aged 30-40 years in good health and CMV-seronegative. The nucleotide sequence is TGTGCCAGTAGTATATACAATCAGCCCCAGCATTTT. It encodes CASSIYNQPQHF.